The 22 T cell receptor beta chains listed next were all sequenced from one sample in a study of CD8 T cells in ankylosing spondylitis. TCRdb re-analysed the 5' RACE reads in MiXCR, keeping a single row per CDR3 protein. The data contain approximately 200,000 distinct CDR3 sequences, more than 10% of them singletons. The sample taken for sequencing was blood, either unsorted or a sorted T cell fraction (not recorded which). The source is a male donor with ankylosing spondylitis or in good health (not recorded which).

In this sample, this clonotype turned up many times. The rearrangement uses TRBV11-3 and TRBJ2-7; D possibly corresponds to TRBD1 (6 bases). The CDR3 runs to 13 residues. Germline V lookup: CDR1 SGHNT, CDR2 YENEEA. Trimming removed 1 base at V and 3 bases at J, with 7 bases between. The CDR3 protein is CASSLGTVYEQYF. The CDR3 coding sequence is TGTGCCAGCAGCTTAGGGACAGTCTACGAGCAGTACTTC. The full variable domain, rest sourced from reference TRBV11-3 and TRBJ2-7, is EAGVVQSPRYKIIEKKQPVAFWCNPISGHNTLYWYLQNLGQGPELLIRYENEEAVDDSQLPKDRFSAERLKGVDSTLKIQPAELGDSAVYLCASSLGTVYEQYFGPGTRLTVT.

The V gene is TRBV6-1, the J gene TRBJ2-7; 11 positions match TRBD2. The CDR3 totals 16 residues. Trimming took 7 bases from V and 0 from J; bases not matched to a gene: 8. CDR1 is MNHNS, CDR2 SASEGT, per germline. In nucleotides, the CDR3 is TGTGCCAGCACTCGGACTAGCGGGCCCCTCTCCTACGAGCAGTACTTC. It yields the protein CASTRTSGPLSYEQYF.

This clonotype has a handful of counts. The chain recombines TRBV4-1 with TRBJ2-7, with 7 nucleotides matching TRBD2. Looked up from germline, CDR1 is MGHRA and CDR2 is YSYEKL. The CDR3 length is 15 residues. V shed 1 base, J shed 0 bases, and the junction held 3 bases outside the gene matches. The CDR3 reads CASSQVSGTSYEQYF. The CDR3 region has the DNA TGCGCCAGCAGCCAAGTCAGCGGGACCTCCTACGAGCAGTACTTC.

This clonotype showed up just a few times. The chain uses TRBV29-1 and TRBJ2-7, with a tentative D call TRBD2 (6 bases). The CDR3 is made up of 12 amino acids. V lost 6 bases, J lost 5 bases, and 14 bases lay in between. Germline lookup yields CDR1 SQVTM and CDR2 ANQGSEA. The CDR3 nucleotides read TGCAGCGTCCTGTTGGGCGGGGACGAGCAGTACTTC. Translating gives CSVLLGGDEQYF.

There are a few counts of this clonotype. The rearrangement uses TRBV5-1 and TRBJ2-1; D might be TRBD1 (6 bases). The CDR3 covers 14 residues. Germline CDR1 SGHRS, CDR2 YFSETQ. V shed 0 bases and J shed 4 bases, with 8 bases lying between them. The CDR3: CASSLGQAYNEQFF. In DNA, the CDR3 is TGCGCCAGCAGCTTGGGACAGGCGTACAATGAGCAGTTCTTC.

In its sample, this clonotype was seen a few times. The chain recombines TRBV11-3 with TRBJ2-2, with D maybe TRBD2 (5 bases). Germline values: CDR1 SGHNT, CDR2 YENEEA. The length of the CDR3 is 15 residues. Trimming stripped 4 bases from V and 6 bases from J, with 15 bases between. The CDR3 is CASSSRGTSPGELFF. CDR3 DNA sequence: TGTGCCAGCAGCTCTCGAGGAACTAGTCCCGGGGAGCTGTTTTTT.

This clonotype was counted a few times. CDR3 loop: CASTPRDFSYEQYF. DNA of the CDR3: TGTGCCAGCACCCCGCGGGACTTCTCCTACGAGCAGTACTTC. The chain is built from TRBV2 and TRBJ2-7; tentatively, D is TRBD2 (6 bases). V lost 7 bases and J lost 0, with 13 bases in between. The CDR3 loop spans 14 amino acids. Per the germline V gene, CDR1 is SNHLY and CDR2 is FYNNEI. The full variable domain, with the rest looked up from reference TRBV2 and TRBJ2-7, is EPEVTQTPSHQVTQMGQEVILRCVPISNHLYFYWYRQILGQKVEFLVSFYNNEISEKSEIFDDQFSVERPDGSNFTLKIRSTKLEDSAMYFCASTPRDFSYEQYFGPGTRLTVT.

The CDR3 region has the DNA TGCAGTGCTAGACCTAGCGGCTCCTACGAGCAGTACTTC. This gives the protein CSARPSGSYEQYF. The chain couples TRBV20-1 to TRBJ2-7, with 7 bases lining up with TRBD2. The CDR3 loop spans 13 amino acids. The germline V gene has CDR1 DFQATT and CDR2 SNEGSKA (reference sequence). V gave up 2 bases and J gave up 0 bases; unmatched junction bases: 1.

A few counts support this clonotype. CDR3 bases: TGTGCCAGCAGTTTAGGGACTAGCGGGGGCAGCGTACTTTACAATGAGCAGTTCTTC. As protein: CASSLGTSGGSVLYNEQFF. This chain joins TRBV12-3 or TRBV12-4 and TRBJ2-1, with 13 bases aligning to TRBD2. This CDR3 contains 19 residues. Trimming took 1 base from V and 4 from J; bases not matched to a gene: 10.

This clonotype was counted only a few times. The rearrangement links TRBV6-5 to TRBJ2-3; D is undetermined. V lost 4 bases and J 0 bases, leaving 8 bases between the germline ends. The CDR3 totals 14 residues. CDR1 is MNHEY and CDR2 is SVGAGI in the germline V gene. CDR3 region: CASSFRESTDTQYF. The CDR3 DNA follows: TGTGCCAGCAGTTTTCGAGAGAGCACAGATACGCAGTATTTT.

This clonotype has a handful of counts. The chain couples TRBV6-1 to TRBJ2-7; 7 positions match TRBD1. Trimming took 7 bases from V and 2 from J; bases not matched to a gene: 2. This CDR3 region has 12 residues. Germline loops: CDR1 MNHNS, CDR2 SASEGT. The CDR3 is CASTGQPYEQYF. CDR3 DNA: TGTGCCAGCACGGGACAGCCCTACGAGCAGTACTTC.

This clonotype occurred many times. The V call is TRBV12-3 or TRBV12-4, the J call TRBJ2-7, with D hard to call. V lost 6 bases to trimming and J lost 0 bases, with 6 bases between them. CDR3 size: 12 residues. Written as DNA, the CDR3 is TGTGCCAGCAGCCTCCGCTCCTACGAGCAGTACTTC. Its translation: CASSLRSYEQYF.

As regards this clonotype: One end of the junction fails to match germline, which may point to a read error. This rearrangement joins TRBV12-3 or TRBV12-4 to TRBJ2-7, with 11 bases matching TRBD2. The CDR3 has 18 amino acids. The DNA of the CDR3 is TGTACCAGCAGTTCCTCTAGCGGGAGGAGTAGAATCTTGAACGAGCAGTACTTC. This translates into CTSSSSSGRSRILNEQYF.

The CDR3 protein is CASSPPPPVNYGYTF. The CDR3 nucleotides are TGTGCCAGCAGCCCGCCGCCACCAGTTAACTATGGCTACACCTTC. V gene TRBV6-1 combines with J gene TRBJ1-2, with D unresolved. The CDR3 length is 15 residues. Germline-derived CDR1 and CDR2 are MNHNS and SASEGT. V was trimmed by 6 bases and J by 1 base, leaving 15 bases between them.

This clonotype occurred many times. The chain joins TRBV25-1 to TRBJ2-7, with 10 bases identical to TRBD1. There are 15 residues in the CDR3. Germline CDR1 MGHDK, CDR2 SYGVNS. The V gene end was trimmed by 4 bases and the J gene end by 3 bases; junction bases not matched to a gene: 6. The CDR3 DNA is TGTGCCAGCAGTGCCAGACAGGGGGCCTACTACGAGCAGTACTTC. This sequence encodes CASSARQGAYYEQYF.

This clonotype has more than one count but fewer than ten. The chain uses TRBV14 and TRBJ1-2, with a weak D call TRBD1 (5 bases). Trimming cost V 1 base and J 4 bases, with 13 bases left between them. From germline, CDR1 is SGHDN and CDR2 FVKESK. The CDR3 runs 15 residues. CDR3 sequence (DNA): TGTGCCAGCAGCCAAGCTCTGGGGCGAGGCTATGGCTACACCTTC. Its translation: CASSQALGRGYGYTF.

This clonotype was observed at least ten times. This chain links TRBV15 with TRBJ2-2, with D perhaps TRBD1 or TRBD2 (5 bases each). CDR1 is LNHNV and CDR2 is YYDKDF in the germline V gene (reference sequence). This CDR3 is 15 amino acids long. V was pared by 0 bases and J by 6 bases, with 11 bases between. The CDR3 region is CATSRDGDPPGELFF. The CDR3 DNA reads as TGTGCCACCAGCAGAGATGGGGACCCCCCCGGGGAGCTGTTTTTT.

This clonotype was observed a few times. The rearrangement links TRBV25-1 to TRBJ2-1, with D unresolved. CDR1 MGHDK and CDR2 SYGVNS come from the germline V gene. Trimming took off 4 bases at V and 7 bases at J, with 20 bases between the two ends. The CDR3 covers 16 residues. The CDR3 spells CASSGPLDRARNEQFF. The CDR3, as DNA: TGTGCCAGCAGTGGCCCGTTAGACCGGGCGAGGAATGAGCAGTTCTTC.

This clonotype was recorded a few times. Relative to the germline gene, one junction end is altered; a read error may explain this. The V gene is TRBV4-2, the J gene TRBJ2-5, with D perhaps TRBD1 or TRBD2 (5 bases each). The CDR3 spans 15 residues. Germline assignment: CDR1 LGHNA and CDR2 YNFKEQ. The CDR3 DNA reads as TGTGCCAGCAGCAAAGAGACAGCGGCAGGAGAGACCCAGTACTTC. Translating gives CASSKETAAGETQYF.

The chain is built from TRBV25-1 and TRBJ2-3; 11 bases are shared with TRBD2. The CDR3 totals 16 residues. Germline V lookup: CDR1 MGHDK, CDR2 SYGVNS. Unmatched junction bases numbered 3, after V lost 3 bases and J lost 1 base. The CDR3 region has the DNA TGTGCCAGCAGTGAGCTGACTAGCGGGGGCACAGATACGCAGTATTTT. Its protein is CASSELTSGGTDTQYF.

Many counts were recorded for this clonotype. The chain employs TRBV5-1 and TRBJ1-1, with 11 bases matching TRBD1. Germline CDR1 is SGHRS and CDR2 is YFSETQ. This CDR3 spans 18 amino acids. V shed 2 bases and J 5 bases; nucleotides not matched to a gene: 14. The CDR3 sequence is CASSFRPGTGGVGTEAFF. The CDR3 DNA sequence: TGCGCCAGCAGCTTTCGGCCTGGGACAGGGGGTGTAGGGACTGAAGCTTTCTTT.

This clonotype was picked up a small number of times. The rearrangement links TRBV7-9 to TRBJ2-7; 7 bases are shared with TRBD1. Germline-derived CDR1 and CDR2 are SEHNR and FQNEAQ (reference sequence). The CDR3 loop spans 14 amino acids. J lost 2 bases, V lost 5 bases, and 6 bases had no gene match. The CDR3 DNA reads TGTGCCAGCAGCAAGGACAGGTCCCCCTACGAGCAGTACTTC. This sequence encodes CASSKDRSPYEQYF.